This TCR beta chain emerged from a study of technical replicates of blood from several donors. V was trimmed by 7 bases and J by 12 bases, leaving 15 bases between them. CDR3 length equals 12 residues. In germline, CDR1 is MDHEN, CDR2 SYDVKM. Profiled with immunoSEQ multiplex PCR; TCRdb holds only in-frame clones, not every one. Counted here are tens of thousands of clones, around 96% occurring once; the ten biggest clones make up 0.25% to 0.3%. The sequencing input was T cells isolated from PBMCs. This sequence originates from a human donor in good health. The rearrangement joins TRBV28 to TRBJ1-4; a weak D match, TRBD1 (6 bases). DNA of the CDR3: TGTGCCAGCACCCTCACAGGGCTTGAACTGTTTTTT. It translates to CASTLTGLELFF.